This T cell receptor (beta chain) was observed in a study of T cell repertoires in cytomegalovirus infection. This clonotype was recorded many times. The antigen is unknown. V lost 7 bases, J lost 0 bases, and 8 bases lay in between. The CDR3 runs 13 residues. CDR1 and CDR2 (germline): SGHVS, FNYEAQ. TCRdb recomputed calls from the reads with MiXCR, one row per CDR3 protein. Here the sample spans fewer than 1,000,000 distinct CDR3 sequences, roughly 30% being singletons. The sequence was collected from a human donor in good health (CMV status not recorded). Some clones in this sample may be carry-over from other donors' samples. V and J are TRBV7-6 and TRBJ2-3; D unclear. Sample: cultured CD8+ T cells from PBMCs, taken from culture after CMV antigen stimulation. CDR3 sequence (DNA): TGTGCCAGCACCCCCGGGAGCACAGATACGCAGTATTTT. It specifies CASTPGSTDTQYF.